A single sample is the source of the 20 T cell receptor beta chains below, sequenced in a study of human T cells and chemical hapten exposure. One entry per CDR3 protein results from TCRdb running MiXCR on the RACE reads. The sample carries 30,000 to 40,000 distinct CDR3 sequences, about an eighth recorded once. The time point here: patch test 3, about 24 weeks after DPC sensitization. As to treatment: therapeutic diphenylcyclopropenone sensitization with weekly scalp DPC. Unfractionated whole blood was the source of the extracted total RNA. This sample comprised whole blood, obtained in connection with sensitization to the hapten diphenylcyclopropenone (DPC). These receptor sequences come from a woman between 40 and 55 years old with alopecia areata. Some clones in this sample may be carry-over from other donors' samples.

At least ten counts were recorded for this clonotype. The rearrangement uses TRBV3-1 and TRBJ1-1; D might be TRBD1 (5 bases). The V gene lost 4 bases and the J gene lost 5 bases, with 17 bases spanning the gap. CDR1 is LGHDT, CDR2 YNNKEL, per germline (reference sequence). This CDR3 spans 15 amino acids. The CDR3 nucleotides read TGTGCCAGCAGCCCGCCGGGGAGGGGTGTTACTGAAGCTTTCTTT. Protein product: CASSPPGRGVTEAFF. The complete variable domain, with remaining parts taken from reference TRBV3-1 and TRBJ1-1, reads DTAVSQTPKYLVTQMGNDKSIKCEQNLGHDTMYWYKQDSKKFLKIMFSYNNKELIINETVPNRFSPKSPDKAHLNLHINSLELGDSAVYFCASSPPGRGVTEAFFGQGTRLTVV.

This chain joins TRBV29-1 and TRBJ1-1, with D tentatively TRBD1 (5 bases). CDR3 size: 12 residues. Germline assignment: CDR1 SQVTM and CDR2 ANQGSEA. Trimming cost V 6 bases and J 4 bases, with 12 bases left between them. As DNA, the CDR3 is TGCAGCGTACCCCCGGGGGGCACTGAAGCTTTCTTT. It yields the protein CSVPPGGTEAFF. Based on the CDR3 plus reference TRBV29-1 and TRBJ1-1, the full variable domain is SAVISQKPSRDICQRGTSLTIQCQVDSQVTMMFWYRQQPGQSLTLIATANQGSEATYESGFVIDKFPISRPNLTFSTLTVSNMSPEDSSIYLCSVPPGGTEAFFGQGTRLTVV.

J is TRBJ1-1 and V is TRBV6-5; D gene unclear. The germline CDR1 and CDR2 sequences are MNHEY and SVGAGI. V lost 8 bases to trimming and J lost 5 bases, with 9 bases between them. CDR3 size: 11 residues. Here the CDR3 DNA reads TGTGCCAGCGGACGAAGGACTGAAGCTTTCTTT. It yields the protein CASGRRTEAFF.

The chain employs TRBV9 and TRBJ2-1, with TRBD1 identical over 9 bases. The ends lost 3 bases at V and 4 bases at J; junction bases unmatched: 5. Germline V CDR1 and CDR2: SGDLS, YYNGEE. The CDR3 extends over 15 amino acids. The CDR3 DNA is TGTGCCAGCAGCGAGGGGACAGGGCCATACAATGAGCAGTTCTTC. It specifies CASSEGTGPYNEQFF.

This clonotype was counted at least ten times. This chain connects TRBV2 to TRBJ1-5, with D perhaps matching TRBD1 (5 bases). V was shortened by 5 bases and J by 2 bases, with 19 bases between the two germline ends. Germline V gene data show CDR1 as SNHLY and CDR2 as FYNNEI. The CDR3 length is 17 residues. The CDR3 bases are TGTGCCAGCAGTCAGGCAGGGCGATTTGGGCGCAATCAGCCCCAGCATTTT. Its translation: CASSQAGRFGRNQPQHF. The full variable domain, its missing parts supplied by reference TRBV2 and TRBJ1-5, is EPEVTQTPSHQVTQMGQEVILRCVPISNHLYFYWYRQILGQKVEFLVSFYNNEISEKSEIFDDQFSVERPDGSNFTLKIRSTKLEDSAMYFCASSQAGRFGRNQPQHFGDGTRLSIL.

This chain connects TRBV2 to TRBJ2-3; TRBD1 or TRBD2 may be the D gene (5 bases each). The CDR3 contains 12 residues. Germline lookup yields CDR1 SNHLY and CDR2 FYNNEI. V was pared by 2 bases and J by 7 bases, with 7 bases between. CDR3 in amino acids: CASSEWGNTQYF. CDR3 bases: TGTGCCAGCAGTGAATGGGGGAATACGCAGTATTTT.

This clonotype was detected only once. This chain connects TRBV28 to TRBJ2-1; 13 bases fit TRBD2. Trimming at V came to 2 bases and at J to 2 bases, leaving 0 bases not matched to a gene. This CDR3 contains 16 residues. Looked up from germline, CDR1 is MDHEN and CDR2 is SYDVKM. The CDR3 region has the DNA TGTGCCAGCAGTTTAACTAGCGGGAGGGCCTACAATGAGCAGTTCTTC. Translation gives CASSLTSGRAYNEQFF.

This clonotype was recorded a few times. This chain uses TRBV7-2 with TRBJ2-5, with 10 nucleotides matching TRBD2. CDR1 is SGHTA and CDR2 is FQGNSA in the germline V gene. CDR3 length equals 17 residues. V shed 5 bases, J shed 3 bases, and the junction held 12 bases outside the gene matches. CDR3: CASSPYAGTSAKETQYF. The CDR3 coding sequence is TGTGCCAGCAGCCCCTACGCCGGGACTAGCGCAAAAGAGACCCAGTACTTC.

The CDR3 DNA reads TGTGCCAGCAGCGATCACGACGGGCAGCAGTTCTTC. This translates into CASSDHDGQQFF. The V gene is TRBV2, the J gene TRBJ2-1; no definite D call. Trimming took off 6 bases at V and 11 bases at J, with 14 bases between the two ends. The CDR3 is made up of 12 amino acids. CDR1 and CDR2 (germline): SNHLY, FYNNEI.

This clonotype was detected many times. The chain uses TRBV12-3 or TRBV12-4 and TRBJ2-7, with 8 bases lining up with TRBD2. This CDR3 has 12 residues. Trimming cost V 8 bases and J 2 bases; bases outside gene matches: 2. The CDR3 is CASRGGTYEQYF. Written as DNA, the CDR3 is TGTGCCAGCCGGGGGGGGACCTACGAGCAGTACTTC.

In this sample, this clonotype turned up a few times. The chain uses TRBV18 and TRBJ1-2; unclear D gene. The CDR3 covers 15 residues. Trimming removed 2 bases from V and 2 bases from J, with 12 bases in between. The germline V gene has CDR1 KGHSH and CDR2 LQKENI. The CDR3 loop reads CASSPWEAGNYGYTF. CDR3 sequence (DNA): TGTGCCAGCTCACCATGGGAAGCCGGCAACTATGGCTACACCTTC.

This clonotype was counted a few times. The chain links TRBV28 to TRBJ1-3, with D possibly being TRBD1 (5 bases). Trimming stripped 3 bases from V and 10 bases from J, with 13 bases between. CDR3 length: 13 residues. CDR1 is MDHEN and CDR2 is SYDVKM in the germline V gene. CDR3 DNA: TGTGCCAGCAGTTTGGCGTCGCCAGGGACCATATATTTT. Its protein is CASSLASPGTIYF.

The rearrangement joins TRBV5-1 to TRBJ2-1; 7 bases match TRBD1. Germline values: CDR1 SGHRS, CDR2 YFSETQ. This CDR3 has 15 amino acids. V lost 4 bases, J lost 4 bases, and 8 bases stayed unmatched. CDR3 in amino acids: CASSPRSTGYNEQFF. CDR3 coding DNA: TGCGCCAGCAGCCCGCGATCGACAGGGTACAATGAGCAGTTCTTC.

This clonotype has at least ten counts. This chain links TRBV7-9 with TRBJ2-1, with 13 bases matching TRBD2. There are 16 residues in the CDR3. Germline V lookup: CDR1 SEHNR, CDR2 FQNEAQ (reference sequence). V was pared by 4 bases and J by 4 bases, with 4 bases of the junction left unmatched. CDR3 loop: CASSSRTSGSYNEQFF. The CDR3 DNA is TGTGCCAGCAGCTCCAGGACTAGCGGGAGTTACAATGAGCAGTTCTTC.

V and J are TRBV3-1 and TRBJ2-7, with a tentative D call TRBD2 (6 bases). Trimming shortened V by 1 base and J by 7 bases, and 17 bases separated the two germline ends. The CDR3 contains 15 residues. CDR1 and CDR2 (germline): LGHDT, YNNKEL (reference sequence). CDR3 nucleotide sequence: TGTGCCAGCAGCCAAGCCGGGACCCGGGAGATGGAGCAGTACTTC. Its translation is CASSQAGTREMEQYF.

CDR3 loop: CASSVGRQGSSPLHF. CDR3 nucleotide sequence: TGTGCCAGCAGCGTAGGTAGGCAGGGGAGTTCGCCCCTCCACTTT. The V call is TRBV9, the J call TRBJ1-6, with D perhaps TRBD1 (6 bases). Per germline, CDR1 SGDLS and CDR2 YYNGEE. V lost 0 bases, J lost 13 bases, and 17 bases lay in between. This CDR3 region has 15 residues. The full variable domain, completed using reference TRBV9 and TRBJ1-6, is DSGVTQTPKHLITATGQRVTLRCSPRSGDLSVYWYQQSLDQGLQFLIQYYNGEERAKGNILERFSAQQFPDLHSELNLSSLELGDSALYFCASSVGRQGSSPLHFGNGTRLTVT.

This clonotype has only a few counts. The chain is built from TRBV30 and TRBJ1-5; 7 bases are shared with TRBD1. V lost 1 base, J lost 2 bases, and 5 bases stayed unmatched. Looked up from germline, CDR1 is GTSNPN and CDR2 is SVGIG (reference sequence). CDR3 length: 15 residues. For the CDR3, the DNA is TGTGCCTGGAGTGCTGGGGACAGCCGCAATCAGCCCCAGCATTTT. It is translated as CAWSAGDSRNQPQHF.

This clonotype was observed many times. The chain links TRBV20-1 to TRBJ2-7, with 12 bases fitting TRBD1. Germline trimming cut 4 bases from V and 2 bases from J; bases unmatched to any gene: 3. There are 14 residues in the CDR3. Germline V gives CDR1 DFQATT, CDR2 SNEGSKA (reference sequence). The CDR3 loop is CSATGTGGAYEQYF. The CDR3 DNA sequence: TGCAGTGCTACCGGGACAGGGGGCGCCTACGAGCAGTACTTC.

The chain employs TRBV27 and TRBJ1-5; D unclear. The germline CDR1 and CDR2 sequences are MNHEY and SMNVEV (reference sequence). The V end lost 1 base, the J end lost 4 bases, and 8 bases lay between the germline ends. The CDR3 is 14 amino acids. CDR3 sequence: CASSLWGTNQPQHF. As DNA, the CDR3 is TGTGCCAGCAGTTTATGGGGAACTAATCAGCCCCAGCATTTT.

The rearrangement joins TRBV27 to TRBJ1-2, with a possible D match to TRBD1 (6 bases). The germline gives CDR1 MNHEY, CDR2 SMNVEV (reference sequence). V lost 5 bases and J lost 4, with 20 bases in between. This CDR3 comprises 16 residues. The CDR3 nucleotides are TGTGCCAGCAGTACCCTCCGACCAGGGGCAGGCTATGGCTACACCTTC. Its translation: CASSTLRPGAGYGYTF.